The source of this T cell receptor (beta chain) is a study of OX40 agonist ivuxolimab in advanced cancers. For context, the study as a whole: The costimulatory receptor OX40 (CD134) was targeted by ivuxolimab, a fully human IgG2 agonistic monoclonal antibody. Peripheral TCRbeta sequencing aimed to test whether ivuxolimab altered TCR sequence diversity and caused clonal T-cell expansion. The paper reports the monotherapy dose-escalation portion (N of about 50 patients) of the phase I ivuxolimab trial. Among the approximately 54 dose-escalation patients, 19 had hepatocellular carcinoma, around 15 melanoma, 9 renal cell carcinoma and 9 head and neck cancer. Intravenous ivuxolimab was administered to patients every 2 weeks at six dose levels: 0.01, 0.1, 0.3, 1.5, 3 and 10 mg/kg. Prior anti-PD-1, anti-PD-L1 or anti-CTLA-4 therapy was permitted, and 30% to 50% of dose-escalation patients had received checkpoint inhibitors. The dose-escalation cohort was almost 85% male with a mean age of about 60 years, ranging from roughly 23 to 85. Three dose-escalation patients achieved partial responses, one with hepatocellular carcinoma and two with cutaneous melanoma. Here is what the overall study found, with its caveats: Low levels of normalized T-cell clonal expansion were also seen in some patients who did not respond. The antigen specificity of the peripheral T cells that underwent clonal expansion was not determined. On average, CD8+ T cells showed more expanded clones than CD4+ T cells after ivuxolimab. In the 0.1-3.0 mg/kg groups, partial responders had among the lowest normalized peripheral clonal expansion, particularly in CD8+ T cells. At doses from 0.1 to 3.0 mg/kg, clonal expansion was seen in both CD4+ and CD8+ blood T cells between baseline and week 6.

With regard to this clone: It lacks a known antigen. Base qualities were left out, and no much larger clone turns up one base away.

The germline V gene supplies CDR1 MGHRA and CDR2 YSYEKL. The germline V and J ends show losses of 1 base and 10 bases respectively, and no gene match explains 9 bases of the junction. Taken from cysteine to phenylalanine, the CDR3 has 15 residues. Only the CDR3 part of the read is kept: 45 bases, read in frame from the first base. The trial excluded patients who had a history of autoimmune disease or were on systemic immunosuppression. Peripheral blood for TCR sequencing was collected from all dose cohorts at baseline, on cycle 4 day 1, and on cycle 7 day 1. The samples were drawn from a first-in-human, open-label, multicenter phase I dose-escalation trial of ivuxolimab. Adults with locally advanced or metastatic head and neck squamous cell, hepatocellular, melanoma or renal cell carcinoma were enrolled in the trial. Before TCR sequencing, CD4+ and CD8+ T cells were separately sorted from peripheral blood.

Genomic DNA was isolated from the sorted cells so that the TCRbeta CDR3 region could be sequenced. The immunoSEQ Assay was used to sequence the TCRbeta CDR3 regions. TCRdb carries this immuneACCESS record with in-frame sequences only. Its versions omit some clonotypes, under half of them owing to an unresolved V gene in the studies checked, with the rest unexplained. Across this sample there are tens of thousands of clones, with just under 85% seen only once. The ten top clones hold about 40% of the sample. The receptor's source is an adult with an advanced solid tumor such as melanoma, head and neck, liver or kidney cancer. Sequences were derived from CD4+ or CD8+ T cells sorted from blood, sampled in a trial of the OX40 agonist ivuxolimab. Recombination linked TRBV4-1 to TRBJ2-5; 10 junctional bases match TRBD1. The DNA is TGCGCCAGCAGCCAAGGTGGGACAGGGGCCCCAGGCCAGTACTTC. Protein translation: CASSQGGTGAPGQYF.